This TCR beta chain originates from a study of blood T cell repertoires in COVID-19. Per the germline V gene, CDR1 is SQVTM and CDR2 is ANQGSEA. The CDR3 consists of 14 residues. V was clipped by 6 bases and J by 0 bases, with 12 bases between them. Enrolled during active infection, Seattle patients were then followed longitudinally. Profiled with immunoSEQ multiplex PCR; TCRdb holds only in-frame clones, not every one. The table lists about 180,000 clones, about four fifths of them singletons. The specimen was peripheral blood. The source of this sequence is an older woman with COVID-19, enrolled during active disease. The chain recombines TRBV29-1 with TRBJ2-1; possibly TRBD2 for D (5 bases). CDR3 nucleotides: TGCAGCGTGCTAGCTGTGAGCTCCTACAATGAGCAGTTCTTC. This encodes CSVLAVSSYNEQFF.